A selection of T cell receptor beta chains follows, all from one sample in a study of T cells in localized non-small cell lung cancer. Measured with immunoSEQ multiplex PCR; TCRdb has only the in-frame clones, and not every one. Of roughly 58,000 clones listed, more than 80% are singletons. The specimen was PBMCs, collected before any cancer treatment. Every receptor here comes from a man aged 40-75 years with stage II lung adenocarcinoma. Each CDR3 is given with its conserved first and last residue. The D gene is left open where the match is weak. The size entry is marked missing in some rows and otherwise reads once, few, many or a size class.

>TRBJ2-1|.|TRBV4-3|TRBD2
TGCGCCAGCAGCCAAGGAGCCCAAACTAGCGGGAGCTCCTACAATGAGCAGTTCTTC
CASSQGAQTSGSSYNEQFF
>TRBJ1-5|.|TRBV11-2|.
TGTGCCAGCAGCTTACATCCTAGCAATCAGCCCCAGCATTTT
CASSLHPSNQPQHF
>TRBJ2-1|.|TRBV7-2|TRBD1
TGTGCCAGCAGCTCTCCGGGACAGGGGTACAATGAGCAGTTCTTC
CASSSPGQGYNEQFF
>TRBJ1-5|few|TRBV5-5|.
TGTGCCAGCAGCCTTTCAGATTCTTCCAGGCATTTT
CASSLSDSSRHF
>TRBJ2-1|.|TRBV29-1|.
TGCAGCGTTGTTAGCCACGGTGGGGAGTCCTACAATGAGCAGTTCTTC
CSVVSHGGESYNEQFF
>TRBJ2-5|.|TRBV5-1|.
TGCGCCAGCAGCGCCCCCTCAGGGCGAGGGGAGACCCAGTACTTC
CASSAPSGRGETQYF
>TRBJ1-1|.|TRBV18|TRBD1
TGTGCCAGCTCACCTGAAACAGGGGCGTTAACTGAAGCTTTCTTT
CASSPETGALTEAFF
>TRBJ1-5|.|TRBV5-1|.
TGCGCCAGCAGCTTGGATAACAATCAGCCCCAGCATTTT
CASSLDNNQPQHF
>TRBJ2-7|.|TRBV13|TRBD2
TGTGCCGTCTCGCGCGGGAGGTATTACGAGCAGTACTTC
CAVSRGRYYEQYF
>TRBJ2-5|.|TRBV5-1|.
TGCGCCAGCAGCTTGGGGGCAGGACAAGAGACCCAGTACTTC
CASSLGAGQETQYF
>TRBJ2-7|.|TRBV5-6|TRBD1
TGTGCCAGCAGCCGGGACAGCCATGAGTTGTACTTC
CASSRDSHELYF
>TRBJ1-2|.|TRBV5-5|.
TGTGCCAGCAGCTTAGAACAGCGGCTCAATGGCTACACCTTC
CASSLEQRLNGYTF
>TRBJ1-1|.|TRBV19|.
TGTGCCAGTAGTGGCGGGTGGGGTAGGACTGAAGCTTTCTTT
CASSGGWGRTEAFF
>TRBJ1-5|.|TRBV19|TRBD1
TGTGCCAGTAGTCCTCTGGAGGGGGCGCATCAGCCCCAGCATTTT
CASSPLEGAHQPQHF
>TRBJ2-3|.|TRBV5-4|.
TGTGCCAGCAGCTGGCAGCGCACAGATACGCAGTATTTT
CASSWQRTDTQYF
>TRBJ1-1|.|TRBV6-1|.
TGTGCCAGCAGTGACGGCTTTTCCTCAGCTTTCTTT
CASSDGFSSAFF
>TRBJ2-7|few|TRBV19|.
TGTGCCAGTAGTACGTTCTTAGGGAGCCTCTCCTACGAGCAGTACTTC
CASSTFLGSLSYEQYF
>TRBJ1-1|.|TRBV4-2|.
TGTGCCAGCAGCCAAGAATCCCAGGTAGCCACTGAAGCTTTCTTT
CASSQESQVATEAFF
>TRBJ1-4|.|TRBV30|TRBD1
TGTGCCTGGACTCCAGGGGGCTCTGGGGAAAAACTGTTTTTT
CAWTPGGSGEKLFF
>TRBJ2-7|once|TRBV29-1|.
TGCAGCGTTGAAGGGGGAAGGGACGAGCAGTACTTC
CSVEGGRDEQYF
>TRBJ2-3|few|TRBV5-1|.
TGCGCCAGCAGCTTGGGCGTGGGGAGTAGTGTCACAGATACGCAGTATTTT
CASSLGVGSSVTDTQYF
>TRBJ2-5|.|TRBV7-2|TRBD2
TGTGCCAGCAGCCGGACTAGCGGGGGCCAAGAGACCCAGTACTTC
CASSRTSGGQETQYF
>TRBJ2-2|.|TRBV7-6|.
TGTGCCAGCAGCCCCCCCCTGACAGGGAACACCGGGGAGCTGTTTTTT
CASSPPLTGNTGELFF
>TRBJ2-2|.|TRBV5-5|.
TGTGCCAGCAGCTTGGTGCCGGGGAACACCGGGGAGCTGTTTTTT
CASSLVPGNTGELFF
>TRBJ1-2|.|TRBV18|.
TGTGCCAGCTCACCGGAGGTTTACTATGGCTACACCTTC
CASSPEVYYGYTF
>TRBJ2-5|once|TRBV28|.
TGTGCCAGCAGCCCTGGTTATTCTGGGGAGACCCAGTACTTC
CASSPGYSGETQYF
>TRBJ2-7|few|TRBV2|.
TGTGCCAGCACTTCCGGGCCCTTCTACGAGCAGTACTTC
CASTSGPFYEQYF
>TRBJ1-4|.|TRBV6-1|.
TGTGCCAGCAGGCTAGCGGCGGGCGGAGATGAAAAACTGTTTTTT
CASRLAAGGDEKLFF
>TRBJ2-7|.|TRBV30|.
TGTGCCTGGAGTGTAGGCGGTGCCTACGAGCAGTACTTC
CAWSVGGAYEQYF
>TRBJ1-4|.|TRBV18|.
TGTGCCAGCTCACAACGGTTAAATGAAAAACTGTTTTTT
CASSQRLNEKLFF
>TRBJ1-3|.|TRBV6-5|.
TGTGCCAGCAGTTGGAGGGCTAGCTCTGGAAACACCATATATTTT
CASSWRASSGNTIYF
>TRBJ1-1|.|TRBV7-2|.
TGTGCCAGCAGCTTAAGAGGGGGGCCCGAGGGGGCTTTCTTT
CASSLRGGPEGAFF
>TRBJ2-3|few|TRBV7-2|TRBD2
TGTGCCAGCAGCTTAGGGAGACTAGCGAGCACAGATACGCAGTATTTT
CASSLGRLASTDTQYF
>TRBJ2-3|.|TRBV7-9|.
TGTGCCAGCAGCCCCTGGACGGGAAGATCCACAGATACGCAGTATTTT
CASSPWTGRSTDTQYF
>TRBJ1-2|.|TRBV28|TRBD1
TGTGCCAGCAGTTTGGACGGGGGACAGGGGACTAACTATGGCTACACCTTC
CASSLDGGQGTNYGYTF
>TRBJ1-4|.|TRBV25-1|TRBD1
TGTGCCAGCAGTGAAAATTTAGGGACAGCTAAAAAACTGTTTTTT
CASSENLGTAKKLFF
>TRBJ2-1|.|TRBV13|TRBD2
TGTGCCAGCAGCTTAGTAGCGGGAGGGCATCGGAATGAGCAGTTCTTC
CASSLVAGGHRNEQFF
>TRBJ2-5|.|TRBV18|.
TGTGCCAGCTCACCGGGGGAACAAGAGACCCAGTACTTC
CASSPGEQETQYF
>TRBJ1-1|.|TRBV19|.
TGTGCCAGTATACTCCAGACAGAGAAGAACACTGAAGCTTTCTTT
CASILQTEKNTEAFF
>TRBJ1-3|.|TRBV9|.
TGTGCCAGCAGCCCCAGGCCAGCAGGCTTCAGCTCTGGAAACACCATATATTTT
CASSPRPAGFSSGNTIYF
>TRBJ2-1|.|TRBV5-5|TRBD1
TGTGCCAGCAGCCGCCGGGACAGGGGGTCCCAGATGAGCTCCTACAATGAGCAGTTCTTC
CASSRRDRGSQMSSYNEQFF
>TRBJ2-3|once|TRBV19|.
TGTGCCAGTAGTACTAGCGCGGGGGATACGCAGTATTTT
CASSTSAGDTQYF